Listed below are T cell receptor beta chains from one sample, sequenced in a study of T cells in Graves' hyperthyroidism and ophthalmopathy. MiXCR, run by TCRdb on the multiplex PCR reads, gives a single entry per CDR3 protein. The repertoire holds roughly 800,000 distinct CDR3 sequences, with about 38% as singletons. The sample taken for sequencing was blood. The receptors stem from a man between 18 and 35 years old with Graves' hyperthyroidism. Both conserved end residues are part of each CDR3. Fields, in order: D gene, J gene, V gene, clone size, CDR3 protein, CDR3 DNA. The D gene is left open where the match is weak. Only some rows state a clone size, as once, few, many or a class for expanded clones.

d_gene: TRBD1
j_gene: TRBJ1-6
v_gene: TRBV5-6
abundance: few
CDR3aa: CASSWKDRELNSPLHF
CDR3nt: TGTGCCAGCAGCTGGAAGGACAGGGAGCTTAATTCACCCCTCCACTTT

d_gene: -
j_gene: TRBJ1-3
v_gene: TRBV7-2
abundance: -
CDR3aa: CASSFPGSSGNTIYF
CDR3nt: TGTGCCAGCAGCTTCCCCGGGAGCTCTGGAAACACCATATATTTT

d_gene: -
j_gene: TRBJ1-1
v_gene: TRBV12-3/TRBV12-4
abundance: -
CDR3aa: CASGRQLEAFF
CDR3nt: TGTGCCAGCGGTAGACAGCTCGAAGCTTTCTTT

d_gene: TRBD1
j_gene: TRBJ2-7
v_gene: TRBV7-3
abundance: -
CDR3aa: CASSLFGTGVNEQYF
CDR3nt: TGTGCCAGCAGCTTATTCGGGACAGGGGTTAACGAGCAGTACTTC

d_gene: TRBD1
j_gene: TRBJ1-3
v_gene: TRBV5-5
abundance: -
CDR3aa: CASSPGTGGGNTIYF
CDR3nt: TGTGCCAGCAGCCCCGGGACAGGGGGCGGAAACACCATATATTTT

d_gene: -
j_gene: TRBJ1-5
v_gene: TRBV19
abundance: -
CDR3aa: CASSRSGARSKLSNQPQHF
CDR3nt: TGTGCCAGCAGTCGGAGTGGCGCTCGATCCAAGCTTAGCAATCAGCCCCAGCATTTT

d_gene: TRBD1
j_gene: TRBJ1-1
v_gene: TRBV7-9
abundance: -
CDR3aa: CASSPRDRFTEAFF
CDR3nt: TGTGCCAGCAGCCCCCGGGACAGGTTTACTGAAGCTTTCTTT

d_gene: -
j_gene: TRBJ1-2
v_gene: TRBV6-6
abundance: -
CDR3aa: CASIGPRYGYTF
CDR3nt: TGTGCCAGCATCGGGCCTCGCTATGGCTACACCTTC

d_gene: -
j_gene: TRBJ1-1
v_gene: TRBV11-1
abundance: -
CDR3aa: CASSLGATRAFF
CDR3nt: TGTGCCAGCAGCTTGGGGGCCACACGAGCTTTCTTT

d_gene: TRBD1
j_gene: TRBJ1-5
v_gene: TRBV29-1
abundance: once
CDR3aa: CSVPGTGGEVCIGTVQPQHF
CDR3nt: TGCAGCGTGCCCGGGACAGGGGGCGAGGTCTGTATTGGCACGGTTCAGCCCCAGCATTTT

d_gene: -
j_gene: TRBJ2-7
v_gene: TRBV7-6
abundance: many
CDR3aa: CASSVGVEQYF
CDR3nt: TGTGCCAGCAGCGTTGGGGTCGAGCAGTACTTC

d_gene: TRBD1
j_gene: TRBJ1-2
v_gene: TRBV29-1
abundance: -
CDR3aa: CSRDSSYGYTF
CDR3nt: TGCAGTCGGGACAGCTCCTATGGCTACACCTTC

d_gene: -
j_gene: TRBJ1-2
v_gene: TRBV3-1
abundance: -
CDR3aa: CASSQLSGGNYGYTF
CDR3nt: TGTGCCAGCAGCCAGTTATCGGGGGGCAACTATGGCTACACCTTC

d_gene: TRBD1
j_gene: TRBJ1-1
v_gene: TRBV2
abundance: many
CDR3aa: CASRPDRVKAFF
CDR3nt: TGTGCCAGCAGACCGGACAGGGTAAAAGCTTTCTTT

d_gene: -
j_gene: TRBJ2-7
v_gene: TRBV9
abundance: many
CDR3aa: CASSSGQTSYEQYF
CDR3nt: TGTGCCAGCAGCTCCGGACAGACCTCCTACGAGCAGTACTTC

d_gene: -
j_gene: TRBJ1-5
v_gene: TRBV15
abundance: many
CDR3aa: CATTAQGWQPQHF
CDR3nt: TGTGCCACGACAGCACAGGGCTGGCAGCCCCAGCATTTT

d_gene: -
j_gene: TRBJ2-5
v_gene: TRBV20-1
abundance: few
CDR3aa: CSARLLLEETQYF
CDR3nt: TGCAGTGCTAGGCTGCTCCTCGAAGAGACCCAGTACTTC

d_gene: -
j_gene: TRBJ2-7
v_gene: TRBV10-3
abundance: -
CDR3aa: CAISESPYEQYF
CDR3nt: TGTGCCATCAGTGAATCCCCCTACGAGCAGTACTTC

d_gene: -
j_gene: TRBJ1-1
v_gene: TRBV12-3/TRBV12-4
abundance: -
CDR3aa: CASSQVGESNTEAFF
CDR3nt: TGTGCCAGCAGCCAAGTCGGGGAGTCGAACACTGAAGCTTTCTTT

d_gene: TRBD1
j_gene: TRBJ1-5
v_gene: TRBV4-1
abundance: few
CDR3aa: CASSQDGQGSNQPQHF
CDR3nt: TGCGCCAGCAGCCAAGATGGACAGGGAAGCAATCAGCCCCAGCATTTT

d_gene: TRBD1
j_gene: TRBJ1-5
v_gene: TRBV19
abundance: -
CDR3aa: CASTGGYDQPQHF
CDR3nt: TGTGCCAGTACAGGGGGTTACGATCAGCCCCAGCATTTT

d_gene: TRBD1
j_gene: TRBJ1-1
v_gene: TRBV10-3
abundance: -
CDR3aa: CAISAGQGNTEAFF
CDR3nt: TGTGCCATCAGTGCGGGACAGGGGAACACTGAAGCTTTCTTT

d_gene: -
j_gene: TRBJ1-1
v_gene: TRBV29-1
abundance: many
CDR3aa: CSVEDDVHPEAFF
CDR3nt: TGCAGCGTTGAAGATGATGTCCACCCCGAAGCTTTCTTT

d_gene: -
j_gene: TRBJ1-1
v_gene: TRBV19
abundance: -
CDR3aa: CASSMLGQGRTEAFF
CDR3nt: TGTGCCAGTAGTATGTTAGGGCAGGGTCGGACTGAAGCTTTCTTT

d_gene: -
j_gene: TRBJ1-1
v_gene: TRBV29-1
abundance: many
CDR3aa: CSVDGGLTEAFF
CDR3nt: TGCAGCGTTGACGGGGGATTGACTGAAGCTTTCTTT

d_gene: -
j_gene: TRBJ2-7
v_gene: TRBV7-2
abundance: once
CDR3aa: CASSQLGALYEQYF
CDR3nt: TGCGCCAGCAGCCAACTGGGGGCCCTCTACGAGCAGTACTTC

d_gene: -
j_gene: TRBJ2-3
v_gene: TRBV20-1
abundance: -
CDR3aa: CSASGLDSTDTQYF
CDR3nt: TGCAGTGCTTCTGGGCTGGACAGCACAGATACGCAGTATTTT

d_gene: TRBD1
j_gene: TRBJ1-2
v_gene: TRBV29-1
abundance: -
CDR3aa: CSVEDRDRNYGYTF
CDR3nt: TGCAGCGTTGAAGATAGGGACAGAAACTATGGCTACACCTTC

d_gene: -
j_gene: TRBJ1-4
v_gene: TRBV12-3/TRBV12-4
abundance: -
CDR3aa: CASSFGTDNEKLFF
CDR3nt: TGTGCCAGCAGTTTCGGGACGGACAATGAAAAACTGTTTTTT

d_gene: -
j_gene: TRBJ1-1
v_gene: TRBV4-1
abundance: -
CDR3aa: CASSHIIRGSNTEAFF
CDR3nt: TGCGCCAGCAGCCACATAATCCGTGGCTCGAACACTGAAGCTTTCTTT

d_gene: -
j_gene: TRBJ2-7
v_gene: TRBV4-1
abundance: few
CDR3aa: CASSQEGRVGDEQYF
CDR3nt: TGCGCCAGCAGCCAAGAAGGCAGGGTTGGGGACGAGCAGTACTTC

d_gene: TRBD1
j_gene: TRBJ2-7
v_gene: TRBV6-2/TRBV6-3
abundance: few
CDR3aa: CASSSPQGADEQYF
CDR3nt: TGTGCCAGCAGTTCCCCGCAGGGGGCGGACGAGCAGTACTTC

d_gene: -
j_gene: TRBJ2-7
v_gene: TRBV10-3
abundance: -
CDR3aa: CAISESGQSYVHF
CDR3nt: TGTGCCATCAGTGAGTCGGGACAATCCTACGTTCACTTC

d_gene: TRBD1
j_gene: TRBJ2-7
v_gene: TRBV10-3
abundance: many
CDR3aa: CAISSSPGQGRHEQYF
CDR3nt: TGTGCCATCAGCTCTTCCCCAGGACAGGGGAGGCACGAGCAGTACTTC

d_gene: -
j_gene: TRBJ1-3
v_gene: TRBV24-1
abundance: -
CDR3aa: CATSDLQAANTIYF
CDR3nt: TGTGCCACCAGTGATTTGCAGGCGGCTAACACCATATATTTT

d_gene: -
j_gene: TRBJ1-1
v_gene: TRBV18
abundance: -
CDR3aa: CASSPYMENTEAFF
CDR3nt: TGTGCCAGCTCGCCTTACATGGAGAACACTGAAGCTTTCTTT

d_gene: -
j_gene: TRBJ2-7
v_gene: TRBV7-2
abundance: many
CDR3aa: CASSQYHDEQYF
CDR3nt: TGTGCCAGCAGCCAGTACCACGACGAGCAGTACTTC

d_gene: -
j_gene: TRBJ2-5
v_gene: TRBV5-1
abundance: -
CDR3aa: CASSSGTQGTQYF
CDR3nt: TGCGCCAGCAGCTCCGGGACCCAGGGGACCCAGTACTTC

d_gene: TRBD1
j_gene: TRBJ2-5
v_gene: TRBV6-6
abundance: few
CDR3aa: CASSVGTGGSETQYF
CDR3nt: TGTGCCAGCAGTGTGGGGACAGGGGGTAGTGAGACCCAGTACTTC

d_gene: -
j_gene: TRBJ1-1
v_gene: TRBV2
abundance: -
CDR3aa: CASSERTGEGEAFF
CDR3nt: TGTGCCAGCAGTGAGCGGACCGGAGAGGGTGAAGCTTTCTTT

d_gene: TRBD1
j_gene: TRBJ2-7
v_gene: TRBV18
abundance: many
CDR3aa: CASSDRVGEQYF
CDR3nt: TGTGCCAGCTCAGACAGGGTCGGCGAGCAGTACTTC

d_gene: TRBD1
j_gene: TRBJ1-1
v_gene: TRBV19
abundance: few
CDR3aa: CASSSPRDRGLIGTEAFF
CDR3nt: TGTGCCAGTAGTTCTCCCCGGGACAGGGGGTTAATTGGCACTGAAGCTTTCTTT

d_gene: -
j_gene: TRBJ1-3
v_gene: TRBV4-1
abundance: once
CDR3aa: CASSQDPEFGNTIYF
CDR3nt: TGCGCCAGCAGCCAAGATCCGGAGTTTGGAAACACCATATATTTT

d_gene: TRBD1
j_gene: TRBJ2-7
v_gene: TRBV10-3
abundance: few
CDR3aa: CASRERDSSYEQYF
CDR3nt: TGTGCCAGCAGAGAACGGGACAGCTCCTACGAGCAGTACTTC

d_gene: TRBD1
j_gene: TRBJ1-2
v_gene: TRBV2
abundance: -
CDR3aa: CASMTGRKGYTF
CDR3nt: TGTGCCAGCATGACAGGGCGAAAAGGCTACACCTTC

d_gene: -
j_gene: TRBJ2-6
v_gene: TRBV29-1
abundance: many
CDR3aa: CSVDSTGHSGANVLTF
CDR3nt: TGCAGCGTTGACAGTACAGGGCACTCTGGGGCCAACGTCCTGACTTTC

d_gene: -
j_gene: TRBJ2-5
v_gene: TRBV7-8
abundance: -
CDR3aa: CASSFRGSAEGTQYF
CDR3nt: TGTGCCAGCAGCTTTCGGGGAAGCGCTGAAGGGACCCAGTACTTC

d_gene: TRBD1
j_gene: TRBJ1-1
v_gene: TRBV5-8
abundance: -
CDR3aa: CASSRPTGMNTEAFF
CDR3nt: TGTGCCAGCAGCAGGCCGACAGGGATGAACACTGAAGCTTTCTTT

d_gene: -
j_gene: TRBJ1-6
v_gene: TRBV20-1
abundance: many
CDR3aa: CSARRQGSSPLHF
CDR3nt: TGCAGTGCTAGAAGGCAGGGAAGCTCACCCCTCCACTTT

d_gene: TRBD1
j_gene: TRBJ2-2
v_gene: TRBV10-3
abundance: few
CDR3aa: CAGRDSNTGELFF
CDR3nt: TGTGCCGGCCGGGACAGCAACACCGGGGAGCTGTTTTTT

d_gene: -
j_gene: TRBJ2-7
v_gene: TRBV4-1
abundance: few
CDR3aa: CASSQDEVDSYEQYF
CDR3nt: TGCGCCAGCAGCCAAGATGAGGTTGACTCCTACGAGCAGTACTTC

d_gene: -
j_gene: TRBJ2-3
v_gene: TRBV11-1
abundance: -
CDR3aa: CASSREGTTDTQYF
CDR3nt: TGTGCCAGCAGCCGTGAAGGGACCACAGATACGCAGTATTTT

d_gene: -
j_gene: TRBJ1-3
v_gene: TRBV2
abundance: many
CDR3aa: CASRQEMGHGNTIYF
CDR3nt: TGTGCCAGCAGGCAAGAGATGGGTCATGGAAACACCATATATTTT